This T cell receptor beta chain was sequenced in a study of OX40 agonist ivuxolimab in advanced cancers. Turning to the study itself: Ivuxolimab, an agonistic anti-OX40 (CD134) antibody, was given to patients. At just under 85% male, the cohort had a mean age of about 60 years, ranging from roughly 23 to 80.

V was clipped by 4 bases and J by 2 bases, with 12 bases between them. The length of the CDR3 is 14 residues. Germline V CDR1 and CDR2: SGHRS, YFSETQ. TCRdb's table, derived via immunoSEQ multiplex PCR, lists solely in-frame clones and lacks some. This sample has 45,000 to 65,000 clones, with less than 85% found just once. With regard to this clone: Its antigen is unidentified.

Findings of the study overall: Some of the nonresponding patients also showed low levels of normalized T-cell clonal expansion. Within 6 weeks, CD4+ and CD8+ blood T cells expanded clonally at 0.1 to 3.0 mg/kg.

V gene TRBV5-1 combines with J gene TRBJ2-5; D is ambiguous. This receptor was identified in an adult with an advanced solid tumor such as melanoma, head and neck, liver or kidney cancer. Sequenced here: CD4+ or CD8+ T cells sorted from blood, sampled in a trial of the OX40 agonist ivuxolimab. CDR3 bases: TGCGCCAGCAGCACCCGCAGTTCACAAGAGACCCAGTACTTC. It is translated as CASSTRSSQETQYF.